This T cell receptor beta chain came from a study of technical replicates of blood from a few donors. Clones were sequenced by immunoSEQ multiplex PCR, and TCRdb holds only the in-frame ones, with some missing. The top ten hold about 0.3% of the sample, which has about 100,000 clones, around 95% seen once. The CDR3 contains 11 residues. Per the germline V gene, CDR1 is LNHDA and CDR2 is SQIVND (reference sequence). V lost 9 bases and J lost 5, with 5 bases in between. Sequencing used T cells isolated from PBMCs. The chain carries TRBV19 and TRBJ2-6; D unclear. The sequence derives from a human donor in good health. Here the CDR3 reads CASYRANVLTF. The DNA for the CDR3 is TGTGCCAGCTATAGGGCCAACGTCCTGACTTTC. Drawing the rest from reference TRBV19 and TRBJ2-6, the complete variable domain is DGGITQSPKYLFRKEGQNVTLSCEQNLNHDAMYWYRQDPGQGLRLIYYSQIVNDFQKGDIAEGYSVSREKKESFPLTVTSAQKNPTAFYLCASYRANVLTFGAGSRLTVL.